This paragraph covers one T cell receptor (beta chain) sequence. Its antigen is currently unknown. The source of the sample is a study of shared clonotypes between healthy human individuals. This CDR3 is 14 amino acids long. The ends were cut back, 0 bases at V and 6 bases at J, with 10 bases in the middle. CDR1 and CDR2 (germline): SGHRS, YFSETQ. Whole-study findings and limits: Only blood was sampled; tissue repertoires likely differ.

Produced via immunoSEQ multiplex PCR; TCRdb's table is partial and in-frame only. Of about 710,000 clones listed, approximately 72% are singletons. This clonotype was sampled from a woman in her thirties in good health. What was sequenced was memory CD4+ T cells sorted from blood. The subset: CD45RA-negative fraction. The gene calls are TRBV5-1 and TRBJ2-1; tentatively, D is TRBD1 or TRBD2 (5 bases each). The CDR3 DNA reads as TGCGCCAGCAGCTTGGAGGGACCGCCCAATGAGCAGTTCTTC. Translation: CASSLEGPPNEQFF.